Each of the 26 T cell receptor beta chains below was sequenced from the same sample in a study of blood T cell repertoires in COVID-19. Libraries were prepared by immunoSEQ multiplex PCR; TCRdb keeps only in-frame clonotypes and omits some of them. Of roughly 120,000 clones in the sample, roughly nine tenths were seen once. Sequencing input: peripheral blood. These receptors were taken from a man between 65 and 80 years old who had recovered from COVID-19.

This rearrangement joins TRBV6-5 to TRBJ1-1, with D possibly being TRBD1 (6 bases). The V end lost 6 bases, the J end lost 1 base, and 15 bases lay between the germline ends. The length of the CDR3 is 15 residues. Germline lookup yields CDR1 MNHEY and CDR2 SVGAGI. The CDR3 spells CASSRGHGENTEAFF. The CDR3 bases are TGTGCCAGCAGCCGGGGACACGGGGAGAACACTGAAGCTTTCTTT.

This chain links TRBV5-1 with TRBJ2-3; 13 nucleotides agree with TRBD2. The ends lost 2 bases at V and 6 bases at J; junction bases unmatched: 3. Germline V gives CDR1 SGHRS, CDR2 YFSETQ. The CDR3 runs to 15 residues. The CDR3 is CASSLLAGGWDTQYF. The CDR3 nucleotides read TGCGCCAGCAGCTTACTAGCGGGAGGGTGGGATACGCAGTATTTT.

The V gene is TRBV19, the J gene TRBJ2-5, with 9 bases matching TRBD1. V was clipped by 6 bases and J by 2 bases; unmatched bases: 10. Germline lookup yields CDR1 LNHDA and CDR2 SQIVND (reference sequence). The CDR3 has 16 amino acids. The CDR3 DNA follows: TGTGCCAGTAGCGTAAGGACAGGGGTCGGACAAGAGACCCAGTACTTC. It codes for CASSVRTGVGQETQYF.

This chain uses TRBV5-1 with TRBJ2-5; 12 bases are a match to TRBD2. Germline V gene data show CDR1 as SGHRS and CDR2 as YFSETQ. This CDR3 is 16 amino acids long. Losses at the gene ends were 0 bases for V and 5 bases for J; bases not matched to a gene: 5. The CDR3 loop reads CASSLGETSGGETQYF. CDR3 bases: TGCGCCAGCAGCTTGGGGGAGACTAGCGGGGGTGAGACCCAGTACTTC.

The chain employs TRBV7-9 and TRBJ2-5; D is possibly TRBD1 (6 bases). The V gene lost 8 bases and the J gene lost 5 bases, with 18 bases spanning the gap. This CDR3 region has 14 residues. In germline, CDR1 is SEHNR, CDR2 FQNEAQ (reference sequence). CDR3 in amino acids: CASLGAGGRETQYF. CDR3 coding DNA: TGTGCCAGCCTGGGGGCCGGCGGAAGGGAGACCCAGTACTTC. Supplemented by reference TRBV7-9 and TRBJ2-5, the full variable domain reads DTGVSQNPRHKITKRGQNVTFRCDPISEHNRLYWYRQTLGQGPEFLTYFQNEAQLEKSRLLSDRFSAERPKGSFSTLEIQRTEQGDSAMYLCASLGAGGRETQYFGPGTRLLVL.

The chain is built from TRBV24-1 and TRBJ2-4; no firm D call. V gave up 4 bases and J gave up 0 bases, with 12 bases separating them. This CDR3 contains 16 residues. Germline V gene data show CDR1 as KGHDR and CDR2 as SFDVKD. This CDR3 reads CATSEAGSIAKNIQYF. DNA of the CDR3: TGTGCCACCAGTGAGGCAGGATCGATAGCCAAAAACATTCAGTACTTC.

This chain links TRBV27 with TRBJ2-1; 7 nucleotides agree with TRBD1. Germline CDR1 reads MNHEY; CDR2 reads SMNVEV (reference sequence). J gave up 4 bases and V 1 base, and 13 bases lay outside the gene matches. The CDR3 runs to 18 residues. The CDR3 loop reads CASSLYPPQGTAYNEQFF. Here the CDR3 DNA reads TGTGCCAGCAGTTTATACCCCCCACAGGGGACAGCTTACAATGAGCAGTTCTTC.

The chain carries TRBV18 and TRBJ1-1; TRBD1 matches at 7 bases. Trimming at V came to 2 bases and at J to 0 bases, leaving 3 bases not matched to a gene. The CDR3 sequence is 15 residues long. CDR1 and CDR2 from the germline V gene are KGHSH and LQKENI. The CDR3 coding sequence is TGTGCCAGCTCACCAAGTCAGGGGGTGAACACTGAAGCTTTCTTT. It encodes CASSPSQGVNTEAFF.

V is TRBV24-1 and J is TRBJ2-6, with D possibly being TRBD1 (6 bases). The V gene lost 6 bases and the J gene lost 3 bases, with 11 bases spanning the gap. Germline CDR1 is KGHDR and CDR2 is SFDVKD. This CDR3 is built from 15 residues. The CDR3 nucleotides read TGTGCCACCAGTAACAACAGGGTTGGGGCCAACGTCCTGACTTTC. This sequence encodes CATSNNRVGANVLTF.

The rearrangement joins TRBV4-1 to TRBJ1-1, with D unresolved. The V gene lost 5 bases and the J gene lost 8 bases, with 12 bases spanning the gap. Germline V gene sequence: CDR1 MGHRA, CDR2 YSYEKL. The CDR3 loop spans 12 amino acids. CDR3 amino acids: CASSTPWREAFF. For the CDR3, the DNA is TGCGCCAGCAGCACCCCGTGGAGGGAAGCTTTCTTT.

This chain connects TRBV5-4 to TRBJ2-4; D might be TRBD1 (5 bases). Germline V gives CDR1 SGHNT, CDR2 YYREEE (reference sequence). V was clipped by 0 bases and J by 4 bases, with 8 bases between them. The CDR3 has 14 residues. This CDR3 reads CASSLGQGKNIQYF. The CDR3 DNA follows: TGTGCCAGCAGCTTGGGGCAGGGTAAAAACATTCAGTACTTC.

The rearrangement uses TRBV28 and TRBJ2-7; 7 positions agree with TRBD1. V shed 0 bases and J 5 bases; nucleotides not matched to a gene: 13. Per the germline V gene, CDR1 is MDHEN and CDR2 is SYDVKM. The CDR3 covers 17 residues. As DNA, the CDR3 is TGTGCCAGCAGTTTATGGGATTTAGACAGGGTAGGCCACGAGCAGTACTTC. This encodes CASSLWDLDRVGHEQYF. Together with reference TRBV28 and TRBJ2-7, the CDR3 gives the full variable domain: DVKVTQSSRYLVKRTGEKVFLECVQDMDHENMFWYRQDPGLGLRLIYFSYDVKMKEKGDIPEGYSVSREKKERFSLILESASTNQTSMYLCASSLWDLDRVGHEQYFGPGTRLTVT.

The chain links TRBV7-2 to TRBJ1-1; weak D call: TRBD1 (5 bases). Per the germline V gene, CDR1 is SGHTA and CDR2 is FQGNSA. This CDR3 contains 13 residues. The V end lost 10 bases, the J end lost 4 bases, and 16 bases lay between the germline ends. The CDR3 DNA follows: TGTGCCACCAAGATTGACAGAGGCACTGAAGCTTTCTTT. It yields the protein CATKIDRGTEAFF.

This rearrangement joins TRBV24-1 to TRBJ2-1; TRBD2 might be the D (6 bases). With 1 base removed from V and 0 bases from J, the gap between germline ends came to 9 bases. This CDR3 region has 16 residues. The germline CDR1 and CDR2 sequences are KGHDR and SFDVKD. The chain's CDR3 is CATSDLGRSSYNEQFF. CDR3 DNA sequence: TGTGCCACCAGTGATTTAGGGAGGAGCTCCTACAATGAGCAGTTCTTC.

This rearrangement joins TRBV6-5 to TRBJ2-7; TRBD1 might be the D (6 bases). The length of the CDR3 is 13 residues. V lost 6 bases, J lost 0 bases, and 9 bases lay in between. Germline V gives CDR1 MNHEY, CDR2 SVGAGI. Here the CDR3 DNA reads TGTGCCAGCAGCAAAGGGGGCTCCTACGAGCAGTACTTC. This sequence encodes CASSKGGSYEQYF.

The gene calls are TRBV5-8 and TRBJ2-7, with 10 bases identical to TRBD1. CDR1 and CDR2 (germline): SGHTS, YDEGEE. Trimming removed 1 base from V and 6 bases from J; junction bases left unmatched: 13. The CDR3 extends over 17 amino acids. The CDR3 sequence is CASSLPFGYGTGVEQYF. Here the CDR3 DNA reads TGTGCCAGCAGCTTGCCGTTCGGGTACGGGACAGGGGTCGAGCAGTACTTC.

This rearrangement joins TRBV2 to TRBJ2-1; a weak D match, TRBD1 (5 bases). Germline V lookup: CDR1 SNHLY, CDR2 FYNNEI. This CDR3 is built from 14 residues. The V end lost 4 bases, the J end lost 3 bases, and 10 bases lay between the germline ends. CDR3: CASSVQGYYNEQFF. Written as DNA, the CDR3 is TGTGCCAGCAGTGTGCAGGGCTACTACAATGAGCAGTTCTTC. The full variable domain, its missing parts supplied by reference TRBV2 and TRBJ2-1, is EPEVTQTPSHQVTQMGQEVILRCVPISNHLYFYWYRQILGQKVEFLVSFYNNEISEKSEIFDDQFSVERPDGSNFTLKIRSTKLEDSAMYFCASSVQGYYNEQFFGPGTRLTVL.

The chain combines TRBV13 with TRBJ1-4; TRBD1 matches at 8 bases. This CDR3 has 15 residues. Germline assignment: CDR1 PRHDT and CDR2 FYEKMQ (reference sequence). With 6 bases clipped from V and 7 bases from J, the junction kept 10 bases outside the gene matches. The CDR3 sequence: CASSLLTGASEKLFF. CDR3 in DNA: TGTGCCAGCAGTCTTCTGACAGGGGCCAGTGAAAAACTGTTTTTT.

This clone was observed a few times. This rearrangement joins TRBV5-1 to TRBJ2-1; 13 bases are shared with TRBD2. This CDR3 region has 15 residues. The germline CDR1 and CDR2 sequences are SGHRS and YFSETQ. V shed 4 bases and J 6 bases; nucleotides not matched to a gene: 4. The CDR3 region has the DNA TGCGCCAGCAGCCGAGGACTAGCGGGAGTCAATGAGCAGTTCTTC. This encodes CASSRGLAGVNEQFF.

The chain couples TRBV5-8 to TRBJ1-3; D is undetermined. V gave up 3 bases and J gave up 4 bases, with 17 bases separating them. The CDR3 contains 16 residues. From germline, CDR1 is SGHTS and CDR2 YDEGEE. The CDR3: CASSSGREGFGNTIYF. The DNA of the CDR3 is TGTGCCAGCAGCTCGGGAAGGGAAGGGTTCGGAAACACCATATATTTT.

The V call is TRBV15, the J call TRBJ2-5; TRBD1 aligns across 7 bases. From germline, CDR1 is LNHNV and CDR2 YYDKDF (reference sequence). V was clipped by 4 bases and J by 6 bases; unmatched bases: 8. This CDR3 spans 14 amino acids. CDR3 sequence (DNA): TGTGCCACCAGCATTAGACAGGGCTCCAAGACCCAGTACTTC. This translates into CATSIRQGSKTQYF.

A few counts support this clone. The chain is built from TRBV5-4 and TRBJ2-2; D perhaps matches TRBD2 (6 bases). The ends were cut back, 4 bases at V and 2 bases at J, with 12 bases in the middle. From germline, CDR1 is SGHNT and CDR2 YYREEE (reference sequence). CDR3 size: 15 residues. CDR3 sequence reads: CASSAGRENTGELFF. The CDR3 nucleotides are TGTGCCAGCAGCGCGGGACGGGAAAACACCGGGGAGCTGTTTTTT.

This sequence joins TRBV7-9 and TRBJ2-2, with 7 bases that match TRBD1. Germline V gene lookup returns CDR1 SEHNR and CDR2 FQNEAQ (reference sequence). The CDR3 loop spans 15 amino acids. V trimming: 5 bases; J trimming: 5 bases; junction bases outside the gene matches: 8. CDR3 DNA: TGTGCCAGCAGCCCCTGGCCAGGGGGAACCGGGGAGCTGTTTTTT. Its translation is CASSPWPGGTGELFF.

This chain links TRBV2 with TRBJ2-3; tentative D call: TRBD2 (5 bases). This CDR3 has 15 amino acids. Per the germline V gene, CDR1 is SNHLY and CDR2 is FYNNEI. Trimming shortened V by 3 bases and J by 2 bases, and 12 bases separated the two germline ends. The CDR3 sequence is CASSDRLTHTDTQYF. The CDR3 DNA sequence: TGTGCCAGCAGTGATAGACTAACCCACACAGATACGCAGTATTTT.

The genes are TRBV7-8 and TRBJ1-6; 9 bases fit TRBD1. This CDR3 comprises 13 residues. The junction had 7 bases not matched to a gene; V was cut back by 5 bases and J by 14 bases. The V gene's germline CDR1 is SGHVS and CDR2 FQNEAQ. The CDR3 region is CASSSGTGWALHF. CDR3 bases: TGTGCCAGCAGCAGCGGGACAGGGTGGGCCCTCCACTTT.

This clone has a single count. The chain employs TRBV7-8 and TRBJ2-1; TRBD1 matches 12 bases. The J segment lost 7 bases and the V segment lost 3 bases, leaving 7 bases of the junction unmatched. This CDR3 region has 16 residues. Germline V gene lookup returns CDR1 SGHVS and CDR2 FQNEAQ. The CDR3 DNA follows: TGTGCCAGCAGCTTGGGGGGACAGGGGGCGACGAATGAGCAGTTCTTC. Protein product: CASSLGGQGATNEQFF.